The 27 T cell receptor beta chains given below trace back to one sample, sequenced in a study of blood T cell repertoires in COVID-19. Profiling relied on immunoSEQ multiplex PCR, and the TCRdb table lists in-frame clones only, not all of them. The table shows 250,000 or so clones, with about 85% occurring only once. The sample comprised PBMCs or T cells enriched from blood (not recorded which). The receptors were gathered from a woman between 50 and 59 years old who had been exposed to COVID-19.

The chain recombines TRBV12-5 with TRBJ1-2; unclear D gene. Germline V gene lookup returns CDR1 LGHNT and CDR2 FRNRAP. The CDR3 has 12 residues. Trimming took off 5 bases at V and 4 bases at J, with 8 bases between the two ends. CDR3 in DNA: TGTGCTAGTGGTGGAGGAGTCTATGGCTACACCTTC. Its protein product is CASGGGVYGYTF.

V and J are TRBV9 and TRBJ1-1; D unresolved. Trimming took 4 bases from V and 1 from J, leaving 11 bases between them. CDR1 is SGDLS, CDR2 YYNGEE, per germline. The CDR3 loop spans 14 amino acids. In DNA form, the CDR3 reads TGTGCCAGCAGCTTCCGAGACAAGAACACTGAAGCTTTCTTT. It codes for CASSFRDKNTEAFF.

V and J are TRBV29-1 and TRBJ2-7, with TRBD1 matching 8 bases. The V segment lost 4 bases and the J segment 1 base; nucleotides outside the gene matches: 3. This CDR3 region has 13 residues. The germline CDR1 and CDR2 sequences are SQVTM and ANQGSEA. CDR3 region: CSVGQGASYEQYF. The CDR3 DNA reads TGCAGCGTTGGGCAGGGGGCTTCCTACGAGCAGTACTTC.

V and J are TRBV10-1 and TRBJ2-3; 8 nucleotides line up with TRBD2. Germline CDR1 and CDR2: WNHNN and SYGVQD (reference sequence). There are 16 residues in the CDR3. With V trimmed by 4 bases and J by 0 bases, 6 bases remained unmatched. The CDR3 nucleotides read TGCGCCAGCAGTGTGGAGCGGGGGCTGAGCACAGATACGCAGTATTTT. Protein: CASSVERGLSTDTQYF.

The J gene is TRBJ2-7, the V gene TRBV9; D may be TRBD2 (5 bases). The V and J ends lost 0 bases and 3 bases respectively, with 13 bases between them. Germline V gives CDR1 SGDLS, CDR2 YYNGEE. The CDR3 totals 15 residues. In DNA form, the CDR3 reads TGTGCCAGCAGCGTAGGTGGAGACTACTTCTACGAGCAGTACTTC. Translated: CASSVGGDYFYEQYF.

The chain joins TRBV6-1 to TRBJ2-7, with D perhaps TRBD2 (7 bases). Trimming left V 1 base short and J 2 bases short, with 18 bases between. Per germline, CDR1 MNHNS and CDR2 SASEGT. CDR3 length equals 17 residues. This CDR3 reads CASSEGRGDYLTYEQYF. CDR3 sequence (DNA): TGTGCCAGCAGTGAAGGTAGGGGGGACTACTTGACCTACGAGCAGTACTTC.

The gene calls are TRBV19 and TRBJ2-3, with a tentative D call TRBD1 (5 bases). The CDR3 contains 16 residues. V lost 5 bases, J lost 1 base, and 16 bases lay in between. Per the germline V gene, CDR1 is LNHDA and CDR2 is SQIVND (reference sequence). CDR3 nucleotide sequence: TGTGCCAGTAGTCCGAGACACTTAGGGGGCACAGATACGCAGTATTTT. Encoded protein: CASSPRHLGGTDTQYF.

The chain joins TRBV11-2 to TRBJ1-6; 8 bases are shared with TRBD1. The V and J ends lost 5 bases and 5 bases, in that order; junction bases with no gene match: 5. CDR1 and CDR2 from the germline V gene are SGHAT and FQNNGV. The CDR3 has 15 residues. The CDR3 region is CASSRRQGNNSPLHF. CDR3 bases: TGTGCCAGCAGCCGGAGACAGGGGAATAATTCACCCCTCCACTTT.

V and J are TRBV19 and TRBJ1-1; D uncertain. The CDR3 sequence is 14 residues long. Trimming stripped 3 bases from V and 3 bases from J, with 11 bases between. Germline V lookup: CDR1 LNHDA, CDR2 SQIVND (reference sequence). For the CDR3, the DNA is TGTGCCAGTAGTATGAGGCAGTGGGACACTGAAGCTTTCTTT. Translation gives CASSMRQWDTEAFF.

The rearrangement joins TRBV7-2 to TRBJ1-3, with D possibly being TRBD1 (5 bases). V lost 1 base and J 4 bases, leaving 11 bases between the germline ends. From germline, CDR1 is SGHTA and CDR2 FQGNSA. This CDR3 region has 15 residues. The CDR3 protein is CASSLGQGAGNTIYF. For the CDR3, the DNA is TGTGCCAGCAGCTTAGGACAAGGGGCAGGAAACACCATATATTTT.

The chain joins TRBV6-2 or TRBV6-3 to TRBJ1-5; D remains ambiguous. This CDR3 is built from 14 residues. The V end was cut by 6 bases, the J end by 3 bases, with 12 bases between. Germline values: CDR1 MNHEY, CDR2 SVGEGT. For the CDR3, the DNA is TGTGCCAGCAGCACCACAGCAATCAATCAGCCCCAGCATTTT. Its protein is CASSTTAINQPQHF.

This clone was detected a few times. The genes are TRBV15 and TRBJ2-2; weak D call: TRBD2 (6 bases). This CDR3 comprises 15 residues. Deletions cut 1 base from V and 4 bases from J, with 10 bases between. Germline CDR1 reads LNHNV; CDR2 reads YYDKDF (reference sequence). The CDR3, as DNA: TGTGCCACCAGCAGAGTAGGAGGGACCACCGGGGAGCTGTTTTTT. Translated, it gives CATSRVGGTTGELFF.

DNA for the CDR3: TGTGCCAGCAGCGTAGTGGCGGGACAGGAAGAGACCCAGTACTTC. This gives the protein CASSVVAGQEETQYF. The chain uses TRBV9 and TRBJ2-5, with 8 bases matching TRBD1. The length of the CDR3 is 15 residues. Germline lookup yields CDR1 SGDLS and CDR2 YYNGEE. The V gene end was trimmed by 0 bases and the J gene end by 3 bases; junction bases not matched to a gene: 4.

This sequence joins TRBV15 and TRBJ1-4; 8 nucleotides align to TRBD1. Germline values: CDR1 LNHNV, CDR2 YYDKDF (reference sequence). This CDR3 has 14 residues. Trimming cost V 0 bases and J 10 bases; bases outside gene matches: 4. CDR3 amino acids: CATSRDRGLGKLFF. As DNA, the CDR3 is TGTGCCACCAGCAGAGACAGGGGGCTCGGAAAACTGTTTTTT.

J is TRBJ1-2 and V is TRBV10-3; tentatively, D is TRBD1 (5 bases). Germline CDR1 is ENHRY and CDR2 is SYGVKD. Trimming took off 5 bases at V and 8 bases at J, with 15 bases between the two ends. The CDR3 is 13 amino acids. The CDR3 DNA sequence: TGTGCCATCAGTTCTACAGGAGTCGGGGGCTACACCTTC. Encoded protein: CAISSTGVGGYTF.

The chain has TRBV9 and TRBJ1-3; D might be TRBD1 (6 bases). Per germline, CDR1 SGDLS and CDR2 YYNGEE. The CDR3 extends over 17 amino acids. The V gene lost 2 bases and the J gene lost 3 bases, with 18 bases spanning the gap. The CDR3 sequence: CASSVAPGTFYGNTIYF. The CDR3, as DNA: TGTGCCAGCAGCGTTGCTCCCGGGACATTCTATGGAAACACCATATATTTT.

V gene TRBV24-1 combines with J gene TRBJ1-2; TRBD1 aligns across 7 bases. V was clipped by 9 bases and J by 6 bases; unmatched bases: 6. Germline V lookup: CDR1 KGHDR, CDR2 SFDVKD. This CDR3 comprises 12 residues. CDR3 in amino acids: CATQDRADGYTF. The CDR3 DNA follows: TGTGCCACCCAAGACAGGGCAGATGGCTACACCTTC.

At least ten counts were recorded for this clone. The CDR3 DNA reads as TGTGCCACTCAGGGGCCTAATCAGCCCCAGCATTTT. Translation gives CATQGPNQPQHF. The rearrangement joins TRBV24-1 to TRBJ1-5; the D gene is possibly TRBD1 (6 bases). The V end was cut by 10 bases, the J end by 4 bases, with 10 bases between. The CDR3 has 12 amino acids. The germline CDR1 and CDR2 sequences are KGHDR and SFDVKD.

This clone appeared a few times. This chain joins TRBV3-1 (or the pseudogene TRBV3-2) and TRBJ1-1; TRBD1 agrees at 11 bases. This CDR3 spans 15 amino acids. The germline gives CDR1 LGHDT, CDR2 YNNKEL (reference sequence). V was clipped by 4 bases and J by 10 bases; unmatched bases: 11. DNA of the CDR3: TGTGCCAGCAGCCCCTGGACAGGGGGCGACGCGAGAGCTTTCTTT. Its protein is CASSPWTGGDARAFF.

The rearrangement links TRBV5-1 to TRBJ1-4; 7 positions match TRBD1. CDR3 length equals 15 residues. Germline V gives CDR1 SGHRS, CDR2 YFSETQ. V was pared by 0 bases and J by 8 bases, with 7 bases of the junction left unmatched. CDR3 in DNA: TGCGCCAGCAGCTTGGAGGGGGCGGAACAGGAAAAACTGTTTTTT. Translation: CASSLEGAEQEKLFF.

The chain uses TRBV29-1 and TRBJ2-3; D might be TRBD2 (6 bases). V shed 3 bases and J shed 0 bases, with 10 bases lying between them. The CDR3 sequence is 14 residues long. Germline assignment: CDR1 SQVTM and CDR2 ANQGSEA. DNA of the CDR3: TGCAGCGTTGAGGAGGGATTTAGCACAGATACGCAGTATTTT. Protein sequence: CSVEEGFSTDTQYF.

The V call is TRBV9, the J call TRBJ1-1, with D perhaps TRBD1 (5 bases). The germline CDR1 and CDR2 sequences are SGDLS and YYNGEE. This CDR3 contains 17 residues. V gave up 0 bases and J gave up 4 bases, with 19 bases separating them. The CDR3 DNA sequence: TGTGCCAGCAGCGTAGAGGTCGGGGGACGTGTTGCCACTGAAGCTTTCTTT. Its translation: CASSVEVGGRVATEAFF.

V is TRBV7-2 and J is TRBJ2-7, with a weak D call TRBD2 (6 bases). The V gene's germline CDR1 is SGHTA and CDR2 FQGNSA. The V end was cut by 5 bases, the J end by 6 bases, with 20 bases between. The CDR3 is 15 amino acids. The CDR3 bases are TGTGCCAGCAGCACGGGGAGGAGGGACTTCGGCGAGCAGTACTTC. This translates into CASSTGRRDFGEQYF.

The chain recombines TRBV15 with TRBJ2-7; D remains unclear. Germline CDR1 LNHNV, CDR2 YYDKDF (reference sequence). There are 14 residues in the CDR3. The V gene lost 0 bases and the J gene lost 0 bases, with 6 bases spanning the gap. CDR3 coding DNA: TGTGCCACCAGCAGAGAATTCGGCTCCTACGAGCAGTACTTC. As protein: CATSREFGSYEQYF. Filled out from reference TRBV15 and TRBJ2-7, the complete variable domain reads DAMVIQNPRYQVTQFGKPVTLSCSQTLNHNVMYWYQQKSSQAPKLLFHYYDKDFNNEADTPDNFQSRRPNTSFCFLDIRSPGLGDTAMYLCATSREFGSYEQYFGPGTRLTVT.

The V gene is TRBV20-1, the J gene TRBJ1-1, with 9 bases matching TRBD1. Germline V gives CDR1 DFQATT, CDR2 SNEGSKA (reference sequence). There are 16 residues in the CDR3. J gave up 2 bases and V 3 bases, and 10 bases lay outside the gene matches. The CDR3 loop reads CSASAGTGRSNTEAFF. DNA for the CDR3: TGCAGTGCTAGTGCGGGGACAGGGAGAAGTAACACTGAAGCTTTCTTT.

The chain employs TRBV11-2 and TRBJ2-6; no reliable D call. The CDR3 length is 17 residues. Germline V gene sequence: CDR1 SGHAT, CDR2 FQNNGV. V shed 6 bases and J shed 1 base, with 16 bases lying between them. The CDR3 sequence is CASRPGRPRSGANVLTF. Here the CDR3 DNA reads TGTGCCAGCAGACCAGGAAGACCGCGTTCTGGGGCCAACGTCCTGACTTTC.

The chain uses TRBV12-5 and TRBJ1-1; TRBD1 aligns across 8 bases. The CDR3 has 15 amino acids. The J segment lost 1 base and the V segment lost 7 bases, leaving 8 bases of the junction unmatched. Germline CDR1 LGHNT, CDR2 FRNRAP. CDR3 sequence: CASALRGQGNTEAFF. The CDR3 coding sequence is TGTGCTAGTGCCCTGCGCGGACAGGGGAACACTGAAGCTTTCTTT.